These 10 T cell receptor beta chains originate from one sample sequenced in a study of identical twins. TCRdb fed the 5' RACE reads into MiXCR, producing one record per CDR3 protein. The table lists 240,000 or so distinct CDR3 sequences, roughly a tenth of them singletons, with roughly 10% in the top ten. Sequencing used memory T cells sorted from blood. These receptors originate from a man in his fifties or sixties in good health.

The CDR3 bases are TGTGCCATCAACGGGGCCAACACCGGGGAGCTGTTTTTT. Translation gives CAINGANTGELFF. The chain recombines TRBV10-3 with TRBJ2-2; D is tentatively TRBD1 or TRBD2 (5 bases each). Germline CDR1 ENHRY, CDR2 SYGVKD. The V end lost 7 bases, the J end lost 2 bases, and 8 bases lay between the germline ends. CDR3 length: 13 residues.

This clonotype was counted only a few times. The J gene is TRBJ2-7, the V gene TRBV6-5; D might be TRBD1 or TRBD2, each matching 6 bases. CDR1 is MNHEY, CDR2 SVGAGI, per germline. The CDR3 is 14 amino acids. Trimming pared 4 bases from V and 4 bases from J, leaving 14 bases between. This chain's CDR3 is CASSLGGHQYEQYF. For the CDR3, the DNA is TGTGCCAGCAGTTTGGGGGGACACCAATACGAGCAGTACTTC.

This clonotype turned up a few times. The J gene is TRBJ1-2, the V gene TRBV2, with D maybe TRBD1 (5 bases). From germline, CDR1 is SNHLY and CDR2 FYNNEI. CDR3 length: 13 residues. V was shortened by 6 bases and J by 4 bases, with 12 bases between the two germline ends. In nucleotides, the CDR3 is TGTGCCAGCAGAGAGACAGATAGCTATGGCTACACCTTC. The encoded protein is CASRETDSYGYTF.

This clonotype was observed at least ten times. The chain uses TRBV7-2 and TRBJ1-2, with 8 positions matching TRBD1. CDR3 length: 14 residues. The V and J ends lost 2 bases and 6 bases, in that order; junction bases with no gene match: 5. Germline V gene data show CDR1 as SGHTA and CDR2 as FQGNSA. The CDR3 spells CASSLNRQGNGYTF. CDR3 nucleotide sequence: TGTGCCAGCAGCTTAAATCGACAGGGGAATGGCTACACCTTC.

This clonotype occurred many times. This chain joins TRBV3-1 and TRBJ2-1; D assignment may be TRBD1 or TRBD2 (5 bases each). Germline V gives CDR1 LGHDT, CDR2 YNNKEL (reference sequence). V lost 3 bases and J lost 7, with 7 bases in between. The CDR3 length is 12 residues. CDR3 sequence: CASSQGVNEQFF. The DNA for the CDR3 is TGTGCCAGCAGCCAGGGGGTAAATGAGCAGTTCTTC.

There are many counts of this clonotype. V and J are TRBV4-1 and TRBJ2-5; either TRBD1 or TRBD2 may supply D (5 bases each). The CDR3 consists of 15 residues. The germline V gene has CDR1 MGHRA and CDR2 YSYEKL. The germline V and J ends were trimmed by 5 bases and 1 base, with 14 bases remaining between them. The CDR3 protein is CASSRLSGTQETQYF. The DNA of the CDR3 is TGCGCCAGCAGCAGACTTTCGGGGACCCAAGAGACCCAGTACTTC.

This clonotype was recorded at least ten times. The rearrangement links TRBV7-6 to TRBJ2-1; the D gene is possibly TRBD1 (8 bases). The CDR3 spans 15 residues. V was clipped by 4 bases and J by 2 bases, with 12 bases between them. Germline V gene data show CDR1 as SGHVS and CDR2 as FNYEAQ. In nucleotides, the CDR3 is TGTGCCAGCAGCTACACAGGGGGGGCCTACAATGAGCAGTTCTTC. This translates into CASSYTGGAYNEQFF.

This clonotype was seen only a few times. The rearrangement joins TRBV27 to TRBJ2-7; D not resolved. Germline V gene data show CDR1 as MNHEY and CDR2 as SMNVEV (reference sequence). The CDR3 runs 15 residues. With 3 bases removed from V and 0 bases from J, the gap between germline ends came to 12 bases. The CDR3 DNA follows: TGTGCCAGCAGTTTGGGCGCGCTGAGCTCCTACGAGCAGTACTTC. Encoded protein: CASSLGALSSYEQYF.

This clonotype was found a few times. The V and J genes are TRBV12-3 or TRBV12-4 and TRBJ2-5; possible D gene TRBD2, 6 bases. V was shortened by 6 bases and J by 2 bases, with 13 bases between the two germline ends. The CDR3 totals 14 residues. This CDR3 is CASSRGINQETQYF. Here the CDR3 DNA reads TGTGCCAGCAGCCGGGGGATAAATCAAGAGACCCAGTACTTC.

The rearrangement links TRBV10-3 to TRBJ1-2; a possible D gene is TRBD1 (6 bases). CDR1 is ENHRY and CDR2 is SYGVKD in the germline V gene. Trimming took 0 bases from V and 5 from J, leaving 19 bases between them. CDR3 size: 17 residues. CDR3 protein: CAISESKGGTTPYGYTF. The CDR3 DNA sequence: TGTGCCATCAGTGAGTCGAAGGGAGGGACAACCCCTTATGGCTACACCTTC.